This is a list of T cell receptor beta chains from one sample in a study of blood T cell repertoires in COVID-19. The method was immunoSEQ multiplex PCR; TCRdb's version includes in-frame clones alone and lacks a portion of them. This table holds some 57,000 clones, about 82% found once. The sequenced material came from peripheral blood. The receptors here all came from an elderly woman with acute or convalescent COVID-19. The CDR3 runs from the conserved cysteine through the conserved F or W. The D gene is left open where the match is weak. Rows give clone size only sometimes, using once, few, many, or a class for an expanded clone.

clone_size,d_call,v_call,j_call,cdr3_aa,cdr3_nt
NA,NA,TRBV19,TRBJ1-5,CASSKEGYGNQPQHF,TGTGCCAGTAGTAAGGAGGGGTATGGCAATCAGCCCCAGCATTTT
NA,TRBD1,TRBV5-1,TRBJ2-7,CASSLQQGREQYF,TGCGCCAGCAGCTTACAACAGGGGCGGGAGCAGTACTTC
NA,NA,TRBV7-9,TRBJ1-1,CASRPGLSMNTEAFF,TGTGCCAGCAGACCCGGGTTGAGCATGAACACTGAAGCTTTCTTT
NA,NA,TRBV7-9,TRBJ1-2,CASSLSWGQRSNYGYTF,TGTGCCAGCAGCTTAAGCTGGGGGCAGAGATCTAACTATGGCTACACCTTC
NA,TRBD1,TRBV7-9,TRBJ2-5,CASSLVTGGRETQYF,TGTGCCAGCAGCTTAGTCACAGGGGGACGGGAGACCCAGTACTTC
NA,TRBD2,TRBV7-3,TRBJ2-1,CASSLGLAAHNEQFF,TGTGCCAGCAGCTTAGGGCTAGCGGCCCACAATGAGCAGTTCTTC
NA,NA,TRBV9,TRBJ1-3,CASSVEQGGNTIYF,TGTGCCAGCAGCGTAGAACAGGGCGGAAACACCATATATTTT
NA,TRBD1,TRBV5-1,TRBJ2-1,CASSLASGQGYNEQFF,TGCGCCAGCAGCTTGGCCTCGGGACAGGGCTACAATGAGCAGTTCTTC
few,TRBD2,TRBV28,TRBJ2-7,CASSFRLADEQYF,TGTGCCAGCAGTTTCCGACTAGCCGACGAGCAGTACTTC
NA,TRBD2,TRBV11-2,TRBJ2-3,CASSLGVTSGRTDTQYF,TGTGCCAGCAGCTTAGGTGTGACTAGCGGACGCACAGATACGCAGTATTTT
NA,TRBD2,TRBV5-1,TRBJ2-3,CASSLSPGGVTDTQYF,TGCGCCAGCAGCTTGTCCCCGGGAGGCGTCACAGATACGCAGTATTTT
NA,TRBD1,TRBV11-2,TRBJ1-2,CASSLFGTGVSGYTF,TGTGCCAGCAGCTTATTTGGGACAGGGGTCTCTGGCTACACCTTC
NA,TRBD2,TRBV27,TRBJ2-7,CASSPGTSGGAGYF,TGTGCCAGCAGTCCCGGGACTAGCGGGGGGGCAGGATACTTC
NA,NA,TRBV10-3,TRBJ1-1,CAINGLGDTEAFF,TGTGCCATCAATGGACTTGGGGACACTGAAGCTTTCTTT
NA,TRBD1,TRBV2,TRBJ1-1,CASSRDRGGGEAFF,TGTGCCAGCAGTCGGGACAGGGGAGGTGGTGAAGCTTTCTTT
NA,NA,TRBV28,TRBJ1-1,CATDESGARIGTEAFF,TGTGCCACCGATGAGTCCGGTGCCCGCATTGGCACTGAAGCTTTCTTT
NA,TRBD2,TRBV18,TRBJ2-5,CASSPLAGESETQYF,TGTGCCAGCTCACCACTAGCGGGAGAGTCAGAGACCCAGTACTTC
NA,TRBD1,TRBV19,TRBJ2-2,CASSLARTGAGELFF,TGTGCCAGTAGTCTCGCCCGGACAGGGGCCGGGGAGCTGTTTTTT
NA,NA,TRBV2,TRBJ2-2,CASSGGQTNTGELFF,TGTGCCAGCAGTGGGGGACAAACGAACACCGGGGAGCTGTTTTTT
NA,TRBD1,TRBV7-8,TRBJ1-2,CASSGGTGWKTNYGYTF,TGTGCCAGCAGCGGAGGGACAGGGTGGAAAACTAACTATGGCTACACCTTC
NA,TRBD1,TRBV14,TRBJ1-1,CASSQGQGAFGEAFF,TGTGCCAGCAGCCAAGGACAGGGGGCTTTTGGTGAAGCTTTCTTT
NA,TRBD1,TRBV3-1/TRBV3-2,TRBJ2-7,CASSLSGTAFYEQYF,TGTGCCAGCAGCCTATCCGGGACAGCCTTCTACGAGCAGTACTTC
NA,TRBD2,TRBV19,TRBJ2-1,CASSWGLADNEQFF,TGTGCCAGTAGTTGGGGACTAGCGGACAATGAGCAGTTCTTC